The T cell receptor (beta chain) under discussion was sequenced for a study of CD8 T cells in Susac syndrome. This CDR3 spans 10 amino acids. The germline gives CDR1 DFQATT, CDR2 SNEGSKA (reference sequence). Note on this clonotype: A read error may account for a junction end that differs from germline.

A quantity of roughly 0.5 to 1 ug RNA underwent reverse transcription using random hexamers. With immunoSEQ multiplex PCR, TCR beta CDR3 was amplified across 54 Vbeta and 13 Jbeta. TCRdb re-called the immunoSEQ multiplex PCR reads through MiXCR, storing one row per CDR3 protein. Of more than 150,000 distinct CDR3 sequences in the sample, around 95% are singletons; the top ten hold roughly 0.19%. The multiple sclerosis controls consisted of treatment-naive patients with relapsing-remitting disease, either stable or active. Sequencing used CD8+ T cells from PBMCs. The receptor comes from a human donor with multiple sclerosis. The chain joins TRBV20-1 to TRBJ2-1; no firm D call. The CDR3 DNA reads TGCAGTGCTCCTGACCCCGAGCGGTTCTTC. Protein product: CSAPDPERFF.